Presented here are 9 T cell receptor beta chains from one specimen sequenced in a study of T-cell reconstitution after alpha-beta-depleted transplantation in children. Unique molecular identifiers were built into the TCRbeta library. MiXCR, applied by TCRdb to the PCR reads, yields one record per CDR3 protein. Among hundreds of thousands of distinct CDR3 sequences listed, approximately 24% were seen once. Sample: PBMCs, mostly from graft donor cells, taken 360 days after TCRalphabeta/CD19-depleted stem cell transplant. These TCRs come from a female patient aged 2 to 10 who had a stem cell transplant for congenital amegakaryocytic thrombocytopenia, so the T cells may come from the graft donor.

In its sample, this clonotype was seen once. The rearrangement links TRBV24-1 to TRBJ2-7; 8 bases agree with TRBD1. This CDR3 comprises 17 residues. J gave up 6 bases and V 3 bases, and 15 bases lay outside the gene matches. CDR1 and CDR2 from the germline V gene are KGHDR and SFDVKD. CDR3 residues: CATSDENRGTGTREQYF. The CDR3 DNA is TGTGCCACCAGTGATGAAAACCGGGGGACAGGAACCCGCGAGCAGTACTTC.

This sequence joins TRBV4-1 and TRBJ2-1, with 7 positions matching TRBD2. Germline CDR1 is MGHRA and CDR2 is YSYEKL. The V segment lost 0 bases and the J segment 10 bases; nucleotides outside the gene matches: 6. There are 14 residues in the CDR3. The CDR3 nucleotides are TGCGCCAGCAGCCAAGAGTGGCTAGCGGAGGAGCAGTTCTTC. Its translation is CASSQEWLAEEQFF.

In nucleotides, the CDR3 is TGTGCCAGCAGTTACAGCAGTACCGGGGAGCTGTTTTTT. Translating gives CASSYSSTGELFF. The chain recombines TRBV6-2 or TRBV6-3 with TRBJ2-2; no firm D call. CDR1 and CDR2 (germline): MNHEY, SVGEGT. V lost 2 bases, J lost 5 bases, and 6 bases lay in between. This CDR3 contains 13 residues.

J is TRBJ2-2 and V is TRBV7-8, with 8 bases aligning to TRBD1. CDR1 and CDR2 from the germline V gene are SGHVS and FQNEAQ. With 4 bases clipped from V and 4 bases from J, the junction kept 8 bases outside the gene matches. The CDR3 is 16 amino acids. CDR3 amino acids: CASSSSGTGSTGELFF. The CDR3, as DNA: TGTGCCAGCAGCTCCTCCGGGACAGGAAGCACCGGGGAGCTGTTTTTT.

The CDR3: CAISAGSGLRGETQYF. For the CDR3, the DNA is TGTGCCATCAGCGCGGGTAGCGGGCTTAGGGGAGAGACCCAGTACTTC. The chain combines TRBV10-3 with TRBJ2-5; 7 bases are a match to TRBD2. Trimming at V came to 6 bases and at J to 4 bases, leaving 14 bases not matched to a gene. There are 16 residues in the CDR3. Germline V gene data show CDR1 as ENHRY and CDR2 as SYGVKD.

The V and J genes are TRBV28 and TRBJ2-1; 11 bases are a match to TRBD2. The CDR3 is 16 amino acids. Germline CDR1 reads MDHEN; CDR2 reads SYDVKM. J lost 8 bases, V lost 8 bases, and 14 bases had no gene match. CDR3 sequence (DNA): TGTGCCAGCGTAGCCCCCACTAGCGGGAGTTTCGATGAGCAGTTCTTC. Protein: CASVAPTSGSFDEQFF. Looking up the rest from reference TRBV28 and TRBJ2-1 gives the full variable domain: DVKVTQSSRYLVKRTGEKVFLECVQDMDHENMFWYRQDPGLGLRLIYFSYDVKMKEKGDIPEGYSVSREKKERFSLILESASTNQTSMYLCASVAPTSGSFDEQFFGPGTRLTVL.

The sample holds a few counts of this clonotype. The V call is TRBV20-1, the J call TRBJ2-5; TRBD2 agrees at 10 bases. Germline V CDR1 and CDR2: DFQATT, SNEGSKA (reference sequence). The CDR3 runs 16 residues. V lost 0 bases, J lost 5 bases, and 9 bases stayed unmatched. The CDR3 DNA follows: TGCAGTGCTAGAGATTTTCTAGCGGGAGTGAAGGAGACCCAGTACTTC. Its protein is CSARDFLAGVKETQYF.

In its sample, this clonotype was seen once. The chain links TRBV3-1 to TRBJ2-6; 14 positions match TRBD2. Germline lookup yields CDR1 LGHDT and CDR2 YNNKEL (reference sequence). This CDR3 has 16 amino acids. The V and J ends lost 9 bases and 5 bases, in that order; junction bases with no gene match: 6. CDR3 DNA: TGTGCCAGTCGACTAGCGGGAGGGCGGAGGGCCAACGTCCTGACTTTC. Amino acids: CASRLAGGRRANVLTF.

This clonotype was recorded a few times. The chain carries TRBV10-3 and TRBJ1-1; 8 nucleotides match TRBD1. The germline CDR1 and CDR2 sequences are ENHRY and SYGVKD. Unmatched junction bases numbered 6, after V lost 1 base and J lost 5 bases. The CDR3 consists of 15 residues. CDR3 amino acids: CAISELLTGGTEAFF. The CDR3 region has the DNA TGTGCCATCAGTGAGTTACTAACAGGGGGAACTGAAGCTTTCTTT.